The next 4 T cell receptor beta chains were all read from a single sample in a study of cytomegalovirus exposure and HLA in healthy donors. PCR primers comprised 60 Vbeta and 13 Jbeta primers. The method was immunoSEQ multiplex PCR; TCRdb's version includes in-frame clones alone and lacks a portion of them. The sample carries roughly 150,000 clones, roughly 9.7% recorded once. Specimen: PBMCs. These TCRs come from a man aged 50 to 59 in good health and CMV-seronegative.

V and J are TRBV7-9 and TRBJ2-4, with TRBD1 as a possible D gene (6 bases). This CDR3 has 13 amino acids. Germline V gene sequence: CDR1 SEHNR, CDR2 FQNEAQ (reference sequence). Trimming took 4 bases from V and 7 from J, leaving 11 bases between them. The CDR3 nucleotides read TGTGCCAGCAGCTCTGGACAGTGGAACATTCAGTACTTC. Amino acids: CASSSGQWNIQYF.

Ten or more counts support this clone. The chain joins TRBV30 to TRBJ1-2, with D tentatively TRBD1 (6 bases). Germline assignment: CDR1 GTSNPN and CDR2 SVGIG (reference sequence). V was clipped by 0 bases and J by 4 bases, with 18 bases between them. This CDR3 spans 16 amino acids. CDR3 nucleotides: TGTGCCTGGAGTGTATCGGGGGGGCGACGTGTCTATGGCTACACCTTC. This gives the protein CAWSVSGGRRVYGYTF.

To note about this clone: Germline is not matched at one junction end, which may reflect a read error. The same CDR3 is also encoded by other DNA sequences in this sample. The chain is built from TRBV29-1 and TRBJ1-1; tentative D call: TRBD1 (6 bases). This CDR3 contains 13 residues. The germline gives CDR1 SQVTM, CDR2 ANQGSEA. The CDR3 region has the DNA TGCAGCGTCGGGGACACCTTAGGCACTGAGGCTTTCTTT. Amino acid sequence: CSVGDTLGTEAFF.

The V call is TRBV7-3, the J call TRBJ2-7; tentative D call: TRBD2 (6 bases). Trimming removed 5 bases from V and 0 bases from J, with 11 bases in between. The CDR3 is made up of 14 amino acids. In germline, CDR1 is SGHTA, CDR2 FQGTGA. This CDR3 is CASSEGGDSYEQYF. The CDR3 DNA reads TGTGCCAGCAGCGAGGGCGGGGACTCCTACGAGCAGTACTTC.